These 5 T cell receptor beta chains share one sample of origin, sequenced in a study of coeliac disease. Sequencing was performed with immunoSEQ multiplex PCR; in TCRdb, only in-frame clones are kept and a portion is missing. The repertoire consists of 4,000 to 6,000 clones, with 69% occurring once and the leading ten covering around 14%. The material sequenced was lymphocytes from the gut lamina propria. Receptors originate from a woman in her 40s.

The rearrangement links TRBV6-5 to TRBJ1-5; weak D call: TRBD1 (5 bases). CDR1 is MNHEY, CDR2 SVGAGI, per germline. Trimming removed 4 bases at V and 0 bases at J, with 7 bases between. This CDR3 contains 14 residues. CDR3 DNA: TGTGCCAGCAGTTCCCAGGGTAGCAATCAGCCCCAGCATTTT. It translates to CASSSQGSNQPQHF.

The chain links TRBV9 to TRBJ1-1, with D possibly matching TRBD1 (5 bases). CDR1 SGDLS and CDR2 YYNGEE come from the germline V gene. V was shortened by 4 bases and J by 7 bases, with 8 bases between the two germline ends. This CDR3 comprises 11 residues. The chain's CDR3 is CASSKDSEAFF. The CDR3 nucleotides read TGTGCCAGCAGCAAAGACAGTGAAGCTTTCTTT.

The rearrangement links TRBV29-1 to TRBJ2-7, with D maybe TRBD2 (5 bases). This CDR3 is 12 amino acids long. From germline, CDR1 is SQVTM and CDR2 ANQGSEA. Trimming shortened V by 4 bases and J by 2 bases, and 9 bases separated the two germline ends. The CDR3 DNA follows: TGCAGCGTTGCGGGGAATACCTACGAGCAGTACTTC. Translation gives CSVAGNTYEQYF.

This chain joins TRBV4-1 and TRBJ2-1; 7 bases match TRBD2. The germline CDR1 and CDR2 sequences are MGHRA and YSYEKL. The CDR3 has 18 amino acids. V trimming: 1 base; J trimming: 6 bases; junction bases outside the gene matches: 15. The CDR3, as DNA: TGCGCCAGCAGCCAAGTCGTGGTGGCGGGAGTAGGGGTCAATGAGCAGTTCTTC. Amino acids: CASSQVVVAGVGVNEQFF.

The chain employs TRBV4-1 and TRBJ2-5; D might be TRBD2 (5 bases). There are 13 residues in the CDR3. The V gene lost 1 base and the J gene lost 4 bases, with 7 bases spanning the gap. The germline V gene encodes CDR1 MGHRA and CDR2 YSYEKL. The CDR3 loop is CASSQGTSETQYF. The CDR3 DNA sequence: TGCGCCAGCAGCCAAGGGACTTCAGAGACCCAGTACTTC.